A selection of T cell receptor beta chains follows, all from one sample in a study of beta chain features in type 1 diabetes. The assay was immunoSEQ multiplex PCR, and TCRdb's table has in-frame clones only and misses some. Of 600,000 to 650,000 clones detected, roughly 16% appear once; the ten largest clones hold roughly 0.098%. Material for sequencing was naive CD4+ T cells from blood. These receptors all stem from a man between 18 and 35 years old in good health. Both conserved end residues are trimmed from each CDR3. D genes are given only for firm matches. Not every row has a clone size; where given, it reads once, few, many or a size class.

V gene: TRBV5-1
D gene: NA
clone size: NA
J gene: TRBJ1-3
CDR3 protein: ASSADGSGNTIY

V gene: TRBV5-6
D gene: NA
clone size: NA
J gene: TRBJ2-4
CDR3 protein: ASSLRQLAIQY

V gene: TRBV6-5
D gene: NA
clone size: NA
J gene: TRBJ1-1
CDR3 protein: ASRQTGNTEAF

V gene: TRBV18
D gene: TRBD1
clone size: few
J gene: TRBJ1-2
CDR3 protein: ASSPGQGTAYGYT

V gene: TRBV2
D gene: TRBD1
clone size: few
J gene: TRBJ2-1
CDR3 protein: ASSGHRRTGWGPGSYNEQF

V gene: TRBV4-3
D gene: TRBD1
clone size: NA
J gene: TRBJ1-2
CDR3 protein: ASSHYDRGSYGYT

V gene: TRBV5-6
D gene: NA
clone size: few
J gene: TRBJ2-2
CDR3 protein: ASSGYGRGDTGELF

V gene: TRBV7-9
D gene: TRBD1
clone size: NA
J gene: TRBJ2-1
CDR3 protein: ASSARTGRSSYNEQF

V gene: TRBV5-1
D gene: NA
clone size: few
J gene: TRBJ1-4
CDR3 protein: ASSLGPAGTNEKLF

V gene: TRBV7-8
D gene: NA
clone size: NA
J gene: TRBJ2-5
CDR3 protein: ASSLVDRGGTQY

V gene: TRBV19
D gene: TRBD2
clone size: NA
J gene: TRBJ2-6
CDR3 protein: ACDQAGGPGANVLT

V gene: TRBV5-6
D gene: NA
clone size: few
J gene: TRBJ2-1
CDR3 protein: ASSSVLFAADEQF

V gene: TRBV10-3
D gene: TRBD2
clone size: NA
J gene: TRBJ2-3
CDR3 protein: AISELAGGPGTDTQY

V gene: TRBV28
D gene: NA
clone size: few
J gene: TRBJ1-5
CDR3 protein: ASSDIRIFNQPQH